The entry below describes one T cell receptor beta chain. At least 6.5 million PBMCs were isolated per sample. These data belong to a study of blood T cells in healthy people across ages. A J-beta primer mix and a sample-barcoded 5' primer were used in a second PCR of roughly 6 to 11 cycles. One entry per CDR3 protein, called by TCRdb with MiXCR from the 5' RACE reads. The data hold approximately 770,000 distinct CDR3 sequences, with roughly 64% observed a single time. The CDR3 has 17 amino acids. Trimming stripped 0 bases from V and 2 bases from J, with 15 bases between. Germline V CDR1 and CDR2: ENHRY, SYGVKD.

This TCR was sampled from a man aged 25 to 40 in good health. The chain employs TRBV10-3 and TRBJ2-3, with D possibly matching TRBD2 (6 bases). Sequenced input: blood. The CDR3 sequence is CAISESRRRGATDTQYF. Here the CDR3 DNA reads TGTGCCATCAGTGAGTCGCGTAGGCGGGGTGCCACAGATACGCAGTATTTT.